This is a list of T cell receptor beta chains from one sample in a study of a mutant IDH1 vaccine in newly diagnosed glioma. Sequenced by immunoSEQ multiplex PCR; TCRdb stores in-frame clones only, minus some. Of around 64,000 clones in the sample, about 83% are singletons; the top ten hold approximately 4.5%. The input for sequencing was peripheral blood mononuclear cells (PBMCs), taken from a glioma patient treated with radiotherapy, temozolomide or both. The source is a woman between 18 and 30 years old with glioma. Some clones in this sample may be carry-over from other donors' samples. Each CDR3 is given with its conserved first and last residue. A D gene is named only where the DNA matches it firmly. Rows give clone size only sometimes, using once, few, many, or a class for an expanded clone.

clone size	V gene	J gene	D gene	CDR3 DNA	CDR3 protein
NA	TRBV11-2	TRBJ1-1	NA	TGTGCCAGCAGCTTTGCGGGGAACACTGAAGCTTTCTTT	CASSFAGNTEAFF
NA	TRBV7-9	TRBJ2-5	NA	TGTGCCAGCAGCATGATTACTACGGAGACCCAGTACTTC	CASSMITTETQYF
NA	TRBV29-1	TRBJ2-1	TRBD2	TGCAGCTTTACTAGCGGGGGCAATGAGCAGTTCTTC	CSFTSGGNEQFF
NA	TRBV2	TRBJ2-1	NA	TGTGCCACCGCCACGGTCGGGCTCTACAATGAGCAGTTCTTC	CATATVGLYNEQFF
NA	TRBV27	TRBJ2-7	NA	TGTGCCAGCACTCGCGGGACCTCCTACGAGCAGTACTTC	CASTRGTSYEQYF
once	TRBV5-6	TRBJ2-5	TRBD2	TGTGCCAGCAGCTTGAGGCTAGCGGGAGCCTTTAAAGAGACCCAGTACTTC	CASSLRLAGAFKETQYF
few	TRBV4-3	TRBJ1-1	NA	TGCGCCAGCAGCCAAGGGTTCGGTAACACTGAAGCTTTCTTT	CASSQGFGNTEAFF
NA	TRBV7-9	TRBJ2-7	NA	TGTGCCAGCAGCTTACCAGTCTCCTACGAGCAGTACTTC	CASSLPVSYEQYF
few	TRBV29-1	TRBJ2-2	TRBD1	TGCAGCGGTGGGACAGGGAACACCGGGGAGCTGTTTTTT	CSGGTGNTGELFF
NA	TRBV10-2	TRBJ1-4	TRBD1	TGCGCCAGCAGTGAGGGAACAGGGGACTCAAATGAAAAACTGTTTTTT	CASSEGTGDSNEKLFF
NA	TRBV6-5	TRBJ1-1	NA	TGTGCCAGCAGCACAGGGAGGGGGTTGTCTGAAGCTTTCTTT	CASSTGRGLSEAFF
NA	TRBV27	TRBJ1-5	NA	TGTGCCAGCAGTTTCCGTGGATCCAATCAGCCCCAGCATTTT	CASSFRGSNQPQHF
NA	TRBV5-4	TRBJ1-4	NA	TGTGCCAGCAACCGGAGGGGGTGGGGTGAAAAACTGTTTTTT	CASNRRGWGEKLFF
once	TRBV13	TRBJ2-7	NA	TGTGCCAGCACAAAAGGGTCCGAGCAGTACTTC	CASTKGSEQYF
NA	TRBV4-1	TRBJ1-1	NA	TGCGCCAGCAGCCAACCTCAATTGGCCGCCCCGAACACTGAAGCTTTCTTT	CASSQPQLAAPNTEAFF
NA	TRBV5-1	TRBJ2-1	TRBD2	TGCGCCAGCAGCTTAAACTCGTTGGCGGGGGGTAGGAATGAGCAGTTCTTC	CASSLNSLAGGRNEQFF
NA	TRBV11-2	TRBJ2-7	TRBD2	TGTGCCAGCAGCTTAGAGCCTAGCGGGGTCTCCTACGAGCAGTACTTC	CASSLEPSGVSYEQYF
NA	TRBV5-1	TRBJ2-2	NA	TGCGCCAGCAGCCTGGACAGTCCCAACACCGGGGAGCTGTTTTTT	CASSLDSPNTGELFF
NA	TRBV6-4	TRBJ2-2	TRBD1	TGTGCCAGCAGTGACTCGCCGGGACAGCACACCGGGGAGCTGTTTTTT	CASSDSPGQHTGELFF
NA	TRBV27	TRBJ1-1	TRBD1	TGTGCCAGCAGGATTAATACAGGGGTGAACACTGAAGCTTTCTTT	CASRINTGVNTEAFF
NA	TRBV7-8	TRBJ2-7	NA	TGTGCCAGCAGCCCGACCCTTTGGGGCTACGAGCAGTACTTC	CASSPTLWGYEQYF
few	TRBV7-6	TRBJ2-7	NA	TGTGCCAGCAGCCGGGGACACCGAACCTACGAGCAGTACTTC	CASSRGHRTYEQYF
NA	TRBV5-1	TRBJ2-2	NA	TGCGCCAGCTCCCTAGGTGGGGGGACAGAGCCCACCGGGGAGCTGTTTTTT	CASSLGGGTEPTGELFF
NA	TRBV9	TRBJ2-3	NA	TGTGCCAGCACCGTAGGGAGGACGAGCACAGATACGCAGTATTTT	CASTVGRTSTDTQYF
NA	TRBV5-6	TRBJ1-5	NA	TGTGCCAGCAGCTCGGTCGGTGGTCAGCCCCAGCATTTT	CASSSVGGQPQHF
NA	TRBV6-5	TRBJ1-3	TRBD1	TGTGCCAGCAAACGGGGGACAGGGGTCGGAAACACCATATATTTT	CASKRGTGVGNTIYF
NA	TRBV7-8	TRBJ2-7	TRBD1	TGTGCCAGCGCTACGGACAGGGGGTGGGTCGAGCAGTACTTC	CASATDRGWVEQYF
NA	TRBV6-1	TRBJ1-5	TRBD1	TGTGCCAGCAGTGAAGGGACAGGGGGCGGGCAGCCCCAGCATTTT	CASSEGTGGGQPQHF
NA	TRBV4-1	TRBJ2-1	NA	TGCGCCAGCAGCCAAGCCGGGGATGTCTACAATGAGCAGTTCTTC	CASSQAGDVYNEQFF
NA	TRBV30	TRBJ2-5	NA	TGTGCCTGGTCTACCGGACCGGGTTGGGAGACCCAGTACTTC	CAWSTGPGWETQYF
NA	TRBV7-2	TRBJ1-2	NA	TGTGCCAGCAGCTTAGACGACACCTTCCCTATCGGCTACACCTTC	CASSLDDTFPIGYTF
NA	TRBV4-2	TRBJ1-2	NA	TGTGCCAGCAGCCAAGATGCCGCCGTGCAGGGGTCTCACTATGGCTACACCTTC	CASSQDAAVQGSHYGYTF
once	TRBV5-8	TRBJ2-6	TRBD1	TGTGCCAGCAGCTTTCGCGACAGGGGCTCTGGGGCCAACGTCCTGACTTTC	CASSFRDRGSGANVLTF
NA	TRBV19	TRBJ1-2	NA	TGTGCCAGTAGTCGCGGGAGGGGGAGTGGCTACACCTTC	CASSRGRGSGYTF
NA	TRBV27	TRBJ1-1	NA	TGTGCCAGCAGTCCCCGCCAACAGGGGAACACTGAAGCTTTCTTT	CASSPRQQGNTEAFF
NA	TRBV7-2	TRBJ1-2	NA	TGTGCCAGCAGTGCTAGGGGGGGCTACACCTTC	CASSARGGYTF
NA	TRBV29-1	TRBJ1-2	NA	TGCAGCGTTGTTCACCTGGCTGGCTTCTACACCTTC	CSVVHLAGFYTF
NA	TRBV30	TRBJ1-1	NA	TGTGCCTGTGATGCGGTGACTGAAGCTTTCTTT	CACDAVTEAFF
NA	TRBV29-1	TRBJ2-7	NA	TGCAGCGTCATACAGGGCTACGAGCAGTACTTC	CSVIQGYEQYF
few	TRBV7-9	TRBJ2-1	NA	TGTGCCAGCCTACTCTCGCTTGAAAGGGGTGAGCAGTTCTTC	CASLLSLERGEQFF
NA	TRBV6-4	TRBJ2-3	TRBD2	TGTGCCAGCAGCCTCCTAGCGGGAGCCACAGATACGCAGTATTTT	CASSLLAGATDTQYF
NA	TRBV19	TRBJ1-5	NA	TGTGCCAGCTCCGACAGGCGCCGGGCGCCCCAGCATTTT	CASSDRRRAPQHF
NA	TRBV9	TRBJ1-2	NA	TGTGCCAGCAGCGTCGACAGTAACTATGGCTACACCTTC	CASSVDSNYGYTF
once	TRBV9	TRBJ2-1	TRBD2	TGTGCCAGCGGGAGGGAGGCATCCTACAATGAGCAGTTCTTC	CASGREASYNEQFF
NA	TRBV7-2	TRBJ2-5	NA	TGTGCCAGCAGGGCCACACCTCAGGGTTGGGAGACCCAGTACTTC	CASRATPQGWETQYF
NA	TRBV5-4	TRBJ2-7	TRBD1	TGTGCCAGCAGTTCGGGCAACAGGGGAAGCTCCTACGAGCAGTACTTC	CASSSGNRGSSYEQYF
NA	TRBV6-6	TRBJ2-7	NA	TGTGCCAGCAGTTACGTCGCGAGCCCGAGGGACGAGCAGTACTTC	CASSYVASPRDEQYF
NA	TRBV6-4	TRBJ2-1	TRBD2	TGTGCCAGCAGTCGGGGAGGGTACAATGAGCAGTTCTTC	CASSRGGYNEQFF
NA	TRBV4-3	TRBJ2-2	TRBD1	TGCGCCAGCACCCCCAAGGCAGGGGGTGGTTCCGGGGAGCTGTTTTTT	CASTPKAGGGSGELFF
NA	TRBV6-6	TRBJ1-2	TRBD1	TGTGCCAGCAGGACAGGGAATGGCTACACCTTC	CASRTGNGYTF
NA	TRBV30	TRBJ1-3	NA	TGTGCCTGGGTCCGGGACGCTTTCTCTGGAAACACCATATATTTT	CAWVRDAFSGNTIYF
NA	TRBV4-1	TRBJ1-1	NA	TGCGCCAGCAGCCAAGAGGGGGGAGTCACTGAAGCTTTCTTT	CASSQEGGVTEAFF
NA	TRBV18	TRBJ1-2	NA	TGTGCCAGCTCAGGGCAGGGGAAATCAGGTGGTGGCTACACCTTC	CASSGQGKSGGGYTF